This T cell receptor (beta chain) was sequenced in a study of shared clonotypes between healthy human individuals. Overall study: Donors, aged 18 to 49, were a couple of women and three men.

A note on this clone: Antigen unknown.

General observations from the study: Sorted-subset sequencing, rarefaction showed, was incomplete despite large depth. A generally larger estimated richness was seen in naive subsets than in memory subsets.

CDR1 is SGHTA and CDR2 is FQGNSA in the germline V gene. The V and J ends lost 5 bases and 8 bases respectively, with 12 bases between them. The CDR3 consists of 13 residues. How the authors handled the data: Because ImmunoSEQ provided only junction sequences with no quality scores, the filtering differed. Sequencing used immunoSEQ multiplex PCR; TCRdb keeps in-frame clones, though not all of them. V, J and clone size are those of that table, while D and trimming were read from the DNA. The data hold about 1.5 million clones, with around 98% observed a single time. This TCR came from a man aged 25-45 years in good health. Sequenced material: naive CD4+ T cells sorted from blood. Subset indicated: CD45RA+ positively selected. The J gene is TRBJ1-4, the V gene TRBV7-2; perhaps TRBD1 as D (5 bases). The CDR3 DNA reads TGTGCCAGCAGCGGGGCGGGCGGCGAAAAACTGTTTTTT. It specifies CASSGAGGEKLFF.